Listed here are 4 T cell receptor beta chains from one sample, sequenced in a study of T cell responses to AZD1222 COVID-19 vaccine. The method was immunoSEQ multiplex PCR; TCRdb's version includes in-frame clones alone and lacks a portion of them. The table records 150,000 to 200,000 clones, 85% to 95% of them present only once. The sample in question was peripheral blood, obtained on day 0 of AZD1222 vaccination. These receptor sequences come from an adult in good health.

The V gene is TRBV24-1, the J gene TRBJ1-1; tentatively, D is TRBD1 (5 bases). V lost 7 bases to trimming and J lost 5 bases, with 10 bases between them. The CDR3 covers 12 residues. Germline loops: CDR1 KGHDR, CDR2 SFDVKD. This chain's CDR3 is CATSLGTTEAFF. The CDR3, as DNA: TGTGCCACCAGCCTGGGGACTACTGAAGCTTTCTTT.

The chain joins TRBV11-3 to TRBJ2-1, with 9 bases that match TRBD1. The CDR3 runs to 16 residues. With 5 bases clipped from V and 7 bases from J, the junction kept 12 bases outside the gene matches. Germline V gene sequence: CDR1 SGHNT, CDR2 YENEEA. DNA of the CDR3: TGTGCCAGCAGCCCCTGGGACAGGGCGCCTTTGAATGAGCAGTTCTTC. Translation gives CASSPWDRAPLNEQFF.

The chain uses TRBV4-2 and TRBJ1-5; D is unclear. There are 14 residues in the CDR3. With 0 bases removed from V and 9 bases from J, the gap between germline ends came to 12 bases. Germline values: CDR1 LGHNA, CDR2 YNFKEQ. The DNA for the CDR3 is TGTGCCAGCAGCCAAGAGGCGGCCCTTTGGCCCCAGCATTTT. Translation gives CASSQEAALWPQHF.

V usage is TRBV18 and J usage is TRBJ1-2; D not certain. V lost 0 bases, J lost 7 bases, and 9 bases lay in between. Germline V gives CDR1 KGHSH, CDR2 LQKENI. There are 13 residues in the CDR3. The CDR3 protein is CASSPPPTSGYTF. CDR3 nucleotides: TGTGCCAGCTCACCACCTCCGACATCTGGCTACACCTTC.